Below are 22 T cell receptor beta chains sequenced from a single sample in a study of blood T cells in healthy people across ages. Sample-barcoded 5' priming and a J-beta primer mix drove a second PCR of roughly 7 to 11 cycles. A single record per CDR3 protein comes from TCRdb applying MiXCR to the 5' RACE reads. The sample shows around 1,600,000 distinct CDR3 sequences, roughly two fifths of them seen only once. Material for sequencing was blood. The receptor set was obtained from a young woman in good health.

CDR3 nucleotide sequence: TGTGCCAGCAGTTTAGGGCCCGGGCGCAATGAGCAGTTCTTC. As protein: CASSLGPGRNEQFF. The chain joins TRBV27 to TRBJ2-1, with D unclear. This CDR3 has 14 amino acids. The V end was cut by 2 bases, the J end by 6 bases, with 11 bases between. Germline loops: CDR1 MNHEY, CDR2 SMNVEV (reference sequence).

This sequence joins TRBV2 and TRBJ2-3; 9 nucleotides agree with TRBD2. The V gene's germline CDR1 is SNHLY and CDR2 FYNNEI. With V trimmed by 7 bases and J by 4 bases, 3 bases remained unmatched. The CDR3 has 13 residues. For the CDR3, the DNA is TGTGCCAGCAACATAGCGGGGGCAGATACGCAGTATTTT. Amino acids: CASNIAGADTQYF.

The chain uses TRBV7-2 and TRBJ2-7; no definite D call. The germline V and J ends were trimmed by 0 bases and 3 bases, with 6 bases remaining between them. The CDR3 sequence is 13 residues long. The germline V gene has CDR1 SGHTA and CDR2 FQGNSA. CDR3 nucleotide sequence: TGTGCCAGCAGCTTAGCGAACGGCTACGAGCAGTACTTC. Protein: CASSLANGYEQYF.

This clonotype turned up a few times. J is TRBJ2-1 and V is TRBV10-3; TRBD2 is a possible D gene (6 bases). Trimming removed 2 bases at V and 9 bases at J, with 20 bases between. Germline CDR1 and CDR2: ENHRY and SYGVKD. CDR3 size: 16 residues. CDR3 nucleotides: TGTGCCATCAGTGAGAGGGAGCCTAGCGCTTGGGGTGAGCAGTTCTTC. Its protein product is CAISEREPSAWGEQFF.

This clonotype was observed at least ten times. V is TRBV29-1 and J is TRBJ2-3; possible D gene TRBD1, 6 bases. V lost 1 base to trimming and J lost 2 bases, with 10 bases between them. Per germline, CDR1 SQVTM and CDR2 ANQGSEA. The CDR3 contains 14 residues. CDR3 amino acids: CSVEGTDFTDTQYF. The CDR3 DNA is TGCAGCGTTGAAGGGACAGACTTCACAGATACGCAGTATTTT.

The table lists this clonotype with a few counts. V and J are TRBV29-1 and TRBJ2-3; 7 bases are shared with TRBD1. Germline V gene sequence: CDR1 SQVTM, CDR2 ANQGSEA. V gave up 5 bases and J gave up 4 bases; unmatched junction bases: 12. The CDR3 has 15 residues. The CDR3 is CSVKPAGGSADTQYF. CDR3 coding DNA: TGCAGCGTTAAGCCAGCAGGGGGAAGCGCAGATACGCAGTATTTT.

In this sample, this clonotype turned up a few times. Compared with germline, one end of the junction differs, possibly owing to a read error. V is TRBV6-6 and J is TRBJ2-5; either TRBD1 or TRBD2 may supply D (6 bases each). This CDR3 contains 18 residues. In germline, CDR1 is MNHNY, CDR2 SVGAGI (reference sequence). Here the CDR3 DNA reads TGTGCCACCGATGGGGGGACAAGGCGCGAACCCGAAAAAGAGACCCGGTACTTC. It codes for CATDGGTRREPEKETRYF.

Many counts were recorded for this clonotype. The chain couples TRBV2 to TRBJ1-2, with D possibly matching TRBD1 (6 bases). CDR3 length equals 13 residues. Germline CDR1 is SNHLY and CDR2 is FYNNEI. V lost 7 bases to trimming and J lost 0 bases, with 9 bases between them. CDR3 coding DNA: TGTGCCAGCACCAGGACAGCTAACTATGGCTACACCTTC. Protein: CASTRTANYGYTF.

The gene calls are TRBV28 and TRBJ1-5; 8 bases map to TRBD1. Trimming removed 5 bases from V and 4 bases from J; junction bases left unmatched: 10. The CDR3 is made up of 16 amino acids. From germline, CDR1 is MDHEN and CDR2 SYDVKM. This CDR3 reads CASSSTDRGGNQPQHF. CDR3 nucleotide sequence: TGTGCCAGCAGTAGCACCGACAGGGGAGGAAATCAGCCCCAGCATTTT.

This clonotype was recorded a few times. This sequence joins TRBV12-3 or TRBV12-4 and TRBJ2-1, with D uncertain. This CDR3 region has 15 residues. V was pared by 4 bases and J by 0 bases, with 10 bases between. The CDR3 region has the DNA TGTGCCAGCAGTTCCCCTGCAAGCTCCTACAATGAGCAGTTCTTC. It encodes CASSSPASSYNEQFF.

The CDR3 is CATSDQGLGDLYTQYF. Written as DNA, the CDR3 is TGTGCCACCAGTGATCAGGGACTAGGAGATTTATATACGCAGTATTTT. J is TRBJ2-3 and V is TRBV24-1; the match to TRBD2 covers 8 bases. This CDR3 comprises 16 residues. V was pared by 3 bases and J by 7 bases, with 11 bases of the junction left unmatched. CDR1 and CDR2 from the germline V gene are KGHDR and SFDVKD.

This rearrangement joins TRBV27 to TRBJ2-1, with D perhaps given as TRBD1 or TRBD2 (5 bases each). CDR3 length: 11 residues. Germline assignment: CDR1 MNHEY and CDR2 SMNVEV (reference sequence). The ends were cut back, 8 bases at V and 9 bases at J, with 11 bases in the middle. The DNA of the CDR3 is TGTGCCAGCGGAAGAGGGGCTGAGCAGTTCTTC. Amino acids: CASGRGAEQFF.

The count of this clonotype is one. The chain uses TRBV6-6 and TRBJ2-5; TRBD2 matches at 13 bases. CDR1 and CDR2 (germline): MNHNY, SVGAGI (reference sequence). This CDR3 has 17 amino acids. The J segment lost 4 bases and the V segment lost 2 bases, leaving 7 bases of the junction unmatched. This chain's CDR3 is CASSYVGGLAGVETQYF. The CDR3 DNA follows: TGTGCCAGCAGTTACGTCGGTGGACTAGCGGGGGTAGAGACCCAGTACTTC.

This clonotype has more than one count but fewer than ten. The V gene is TRBV20-1, the J gene TRBJ2-1; D is possibly TRBD2 (6 bases). V gave up 5 bases and J gave up 10 bases, with 18 bases separating them. Per germline, CDR1 DFQATT and CDR2 SNEGSKA (reference sequence). The CDR3 is 13 amino acids. CDR3 residues: CSAGLAKYREQFF. Written as DNA, the CDR3 is TGCAGTGCTGGGCTAGCGAAGTACAGAGAGCAGTTCTTC.

This clonotype came up a few times. This sequence joins TRBV20-1 and TRBJ1-4; D gene uncertain. With 1 base removed from V and 3 bases from J, the gap between germline ends came to 6 bases. Germline loops: CDR1 DFQATT, CDR2 SNEGSKA (reference sequence). The length of the CDR3 is 13 residues. The CDR3 sequence is CSARGTANEKLFF. DNA of the CDR3: TGCAGTGCTAGAGGAACGGCTAATGAAAAACTGTTTTTT.

This clonotype was seen a few times. V gene TRBV7-2 combines with J gene TRBJ2-1, with 7 bases fitting TRBD2. The CDR3 runs to 17 residues. The germline CDR1 and CDR2 sequences are SGHTA and FQGNSA. Trimming removed 4 bases from V and 0 bases from J; junction bases left unmatched: 9. CDR3 bases: TGTGCCAGCAGCTCTCGACCGGGACTAAGCTCCTACAATGAGCAGTTCTTC. Translating gives CASSSRPGLSSYNEQFF.

V gene TRBV4-1 combines with J gene TRBJ2-3; no clear D gene. CDR1 and CDR2 from the germline V gene are MGHRA and YSYEKL. The CDR3 is 14 residues long. V was pared by 0 bases and J by 2 bases, with 6 bases between. CDR3 residues: CASSQDQPTDTQYF. Written as DNA, the CDR3 is TGCGCCAGCAGCCAAGACCAACCCACAGATACGCAGTATTTT.

V gene TRBV2 combines with J gene TRBJ1-4; D possibly corresponds to TRBD1 (6 bases). There are 14 residues in the CDR3. Germline V gene sequence: CDR1 SNHLY, CDR2 FYNNEI. V lost 7 bases and J 4 bases, leaving 13 bases between the germline ends. CDR3 in amino acids: CASKWTDFNEKLFF. The CDR3 DNA reads TGTGCCAGCAAATGGACAGATTTTAATGAAAAACTGTTTTTT.

This chain links TRBV19 with TRBJ1-1; 8 bases align to TRBD1. The germline V gene encodes CDR1 LNHDA and CDR2 SQIVND (reference sequence). Trimming at V came to 7 bases and at J to 4 bases, leaving 5 bases not matched to a gene. This CDR3 has 13 residues. This chain's CDR3 is CASNDRGSTEAFF. The CDR3 coding sequence is TGTGCCAGTAATGACAGGGGATCCACTGAAGCTTTCTTT.

To note about this clonotype: A much larger clone differs by one base, so this may be a read error. This chain uses TRBV4-3 with TRBJ2-5, with 7 bases fitting TRBD2. TRBJ2-7 explains the end of the DNA better; the J call may be wrong. The CDR3 length is 16 residues. CDR1 and CDR2 from the germline V gene are LGHNA and YSLEER. The DNA for the CDR3 is TGCGCCAGCAGCCAAGATTTAAGTCAGTCGGGGGGCGAGCAGTACTTC. Translation gives CASSQDLSQSGGEQYF.

Note on this clonotype: One end of the junction varies from germline; a read error may be responsible. V and J are TRBV2 and TRBJ2-3; D not resolved. The CDR3 runs 14 residues. Germline CDR1 and CDR2: SNHLY and FYNNEI. The CDR3 sequence: CVSSDQDPWDTQYF. CDR3 DNA: TGTGTCAGCAGTGATCAGGACCCTTGGGATACGCAGTATTTT.

In its sample, this clonotype was seen a few times. This sequence joins TRBV12-3 or TRBV12-4 and TRBJ2-3; D gene ambiguous. V was cut by 4 bases and J by 2 bases, with 13 bases left in between. The CDR3 is 15 residues long. CDR3 region: CASSSPIPNTDTQYF. In DNA form, the CDR3 reads TGTGCCAGCAGTTCCCCCATTCCGAACACAGATACGCAGTATTTT.